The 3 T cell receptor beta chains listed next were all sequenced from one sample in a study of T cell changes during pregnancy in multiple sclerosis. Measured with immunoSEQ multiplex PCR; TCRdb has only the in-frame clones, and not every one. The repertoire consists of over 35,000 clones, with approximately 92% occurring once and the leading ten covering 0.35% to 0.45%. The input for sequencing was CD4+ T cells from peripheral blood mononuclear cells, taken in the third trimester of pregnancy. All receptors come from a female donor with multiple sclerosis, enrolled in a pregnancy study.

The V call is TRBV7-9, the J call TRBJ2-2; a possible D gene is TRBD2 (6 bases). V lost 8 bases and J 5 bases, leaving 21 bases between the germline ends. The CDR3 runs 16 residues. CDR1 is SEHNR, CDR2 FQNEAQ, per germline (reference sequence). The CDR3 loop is CASPPRGSGKTGELFF. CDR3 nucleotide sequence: TGTGCCAGCCCCCCAAGGGGTAGCGGAAAAACCGGGGAGCTGTTTTTT.

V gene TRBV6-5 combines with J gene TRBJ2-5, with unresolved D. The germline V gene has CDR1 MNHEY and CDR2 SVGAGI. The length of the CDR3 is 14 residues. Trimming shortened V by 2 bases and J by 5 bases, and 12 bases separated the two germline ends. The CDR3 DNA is TGTGCCAGCAGTTACGGGCTTCGCCGGGAGACCCAGTACTTC. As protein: CASSYGLRRETQYF.

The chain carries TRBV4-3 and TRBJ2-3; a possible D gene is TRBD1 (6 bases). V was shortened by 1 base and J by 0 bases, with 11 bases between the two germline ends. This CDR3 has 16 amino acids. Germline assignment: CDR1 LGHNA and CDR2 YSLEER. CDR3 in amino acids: CASSQVGTYSTDTQYF. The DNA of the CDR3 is TGCGCCAGCAGCCAAGTGGGGACATACAGCACAGATACGCAGTATTTT.